This TCR beta chain originates from a study of T cells after yellow fever vaccination. General study findings and limits: A weaker secondary response peaked on day 5, the primary on day 15.

Each CDR3 protein is one row after TCRdb ran MiXCR on the 5' RACE reads. The table records around 610,000 distinct CDR3 sequences, approximately 13% of them present only once. The table lists this clonotype with a few counts. The antigen is not known. CDR1 and CDR2 from the germline V gene are MDHEN and SYDVKM. This CDR3 spans 13 amino acids. V lost 10 bases to trimming and J lost 2 bases, with 15 bases between them. The rearrangement joins TRBV28 to TRBJ2-7, with D possibly being TRBD1 or TRBD2 (6 bases each). Material: PBMCs, obtained on the day of the yellow fever booster vaccination. The clonotype originates from a man aged 25 to 45 who received the YFV17D yellow fever vaccine. CDR3 in amino acids: CATQGGPAYEQYF. Written as DNA, the CDR3 is TGTGCCACCCAAGGGGGGCCCGCCTACGAGCAGTACTTC.